The rows below give T cell receptor beta chains drawn from one sample of a study of response to subunit inactivated influenza vaccine. TCRdb re-derived calls from the RT-PCR reads in MiXCR, one entry per CDR3 protein. The data contain about 500,000 distinct CDR3 sequences, 16% of them singletons. Sequencing was performed on CD4+ T cells sorted from PBMCs, taken less than 30 months after vaccination. The receptors were gathered from a man aged 45-69 years who received an inactivated influenza vaccine. Each CDR3 is given with its conserved first and last residue. The D gene is left open where the match is weak. For some rows the clone size is stated as once, few or many, or as a class when expanded; others skip it.

D gene	V gene	J gene	clone size	CDR3 protein	CDR3 DNA
-	TRBV29-1	TRBJ1-2	many	CSVGGNYGYTF	TGCAGCGTTGGAGGAAACTATGGCTACACCTTC
-	TRBV10-3	TRBJ2-7	few	CAISESGATGYEQYF	TGTGCCATCAGTGAGTCCGGAGCGACAGGCTACGAGCAGTACTTC
TRBD1	TRBV10-3	TRBJ1-4	few	CAIRRQGGTNEKLFF	TGTGCCATCCGCAGACAGGGGGGCACTAATGAAAAACTGTTTTTT
-	TRBV7-9	TRBJ2-1	-	CASSLVGAGANEQFF	TGTGCCAGCAGCTTAGTCGGGGCAGGGGCCAATGAGCAGTTCTTC
TRBD1	TRBV5-1	TRBJ1-4	-	CASSLSWTGKGDEKLFF	TGCGCCAGCAGCTTGTCATGGACAGGGAAGGGGGATGAAAAACTGTTTTTT
-	TRBV11-2	TRBJ1-1	few	CASSFPGRTEAFF	TGTGCCAGCAGCTTTCCGGGGCGCACTGAAGCTTTCTTT
-	TRBV19	TRBJ2-7	few	CASSILASVSYEQYF	TGTGCCAGTAGTATCCTGGCCAGCGTTTCGTACGAGCAGTACTTC
TRBD1	TRBV4-3	TRBJ1-2	many	CASSQEPGGTTSNYGYTF	TGCGCCAGCAGCCAAGAACCAGGGGGTACCACTTCTAACTATGGCTACACCTTC
TRBD1	TRBV7-2	TRBJ2-1	-	CASSFWDSTTNEQFF	TGTGCCAGCAGCTTTTGGGACAGTACTACAAATGAGCAGTTCTTC
-	TRBV5-1	TRBJ1-1	few	CASSRDVWTEAFF	TGCGCCAGCAGCCGGGACGTCTGGACTGAAGCTTTCTTT
-	TRBV7-2	TRBJ2-3	-	CASSLVGLHTDTQYF	TGTGCCAGCAGCTTAGTTGGACTCCACACAGATACGCAGTATTTT
-	TRBV4-2	TRBJ1-5	few	CASSQETFPDQPQHF	TGTGCCAGCAGCCAAGAGACATTCCCAGATCAGCCCCAGCATTTT
-	TRBV19	TRBJ1-5	-	CASSITVYSNQPQHF	TGTGCCAGTAGTATTACTGTTTATAGCAATCAGCCCCAGCATTTT
-	TRBV18	TRBJ2-7	-	CASSPNRQNYEQYF	TGTGCCAGCTCACCAAATCGGCAGAACTACGAGCAGTACTTC
TRBD2	TRBV20-1	TRBJ2-7	-	CSANRLAAISYEQYF	TGCAGTGCCAATCGACTAGCGGCGATCTCCTACGAGCAGTACTTC
TRBD2	TRBV20-1	TRBJ2-2	few	CSARLAGVTGELFF	TGCAGTGCTAGGTTAGCGGGAGTGACCGGGGAGCTGTTTTTT
-	TRBV7-2	TRBJ1-1	few	CASRPGGNTEAFF	TGTGCCAGCAGACCAGGCGGAAACACTGAAGCTTTCTTT
TRBD2	TRBV6-2/TRBV6-3	TRBJ2-7	few	CASSYRLAHPSYEQYF	TGTGCCAGCAGTTACAGACTAGCTCACCCCTCCTACGAGCAGTACTTC
TRBD2	TRBV20-1	TRBJ2-1	many	CSASPGTSGGSDEQFF	TGCAGTGCTAGCCCCGGGACTAGCGGGGGGTCGGATGAGCAGTTCTTC
-	TRBV4-3	TRBJ2-3	-	CARSQALITDTQYF	TGCGCCCGCAGCCAAGCCCTTATCACAGATACGCAGTATTTT
-	TRBV18	TRBJ2-1	-	CASGEIINEQFF	TGTGCCTCGGGGGAAATTATAAATGAGCAGTTCTTC
-	TRBV20-1	TRBJ1-5	many	CSARSFLGGLGPQHF	TGCAGTGCTAGATCTTTTCTGGGGGGTTTAGGGCCCCAGCATTTT
TRBD1	TRBV20-1	TRBJ1-5	few	CSARVGSTGEGQPQHF	TGCAGTGCTAGAGTGGGCTCGACAGGGGAAGGTCAGCCCCAGCATTTT
-	TRBV20-1	TRBJ2-1	-	CSARAGAMNNEQFF	TGCAGTGCGAGGGCGGGGGCAATGAACAATGAGCAGTTCTTC
-	TRBV24-1	TRBJ2-5	many	CATSAATGDQETQYF	TGTGCCACCAGTGCCGCGACAGGAGATCAAGAGACCCAGTACTTC
TRBD1	TRBV11-1	TRBJ2-3	-	CASSLTTGGFDTQYF	TGTGCCAGCAGCTTAACGACAGGGGGATTTGATACGCAGTATTTT
-	TRBV3-1	TRBJ2-3	-	CASSQPFTNTRQDTQYF	TGTGCCAGCAGTCAGCCCTTTACGAACACACGGCAGGATACGCAGTATTTT
-	TRBV3-1	TRBJ2-3	-	CASSQDRWQGTDTQYF	TGTGCCAGCAGCCAAGATCGATGGCAGGGCACAGATACGCAGTATTTT
-	TRBV9	TRBJ2-1	few	CASSVGGTIGEQFF	TGTGCCAGCAGCGTAGGGGGGACGATCGGGGAGCAGTTCTTC
-	TRBV15	TRBJ2-5	-	CATSRDLGGNWETQYF	TGTGCCACCAGCAGAGATTTGGGCGGGAATTGGGAGACCCAGTACTTC
TRBD2	TRBV9	TRBJ2-7	few	CASSPRPTSGRIYEQYF	TGTGCCAGCAGCCCCCGACCCACTAGCGGGAGAATCTACGAGCAGTACTTC
-	TRBV6-1	TRBJ2-3	-	CASRRGDTSTDTQYF	TGTGCCAGTAGAAGGGGGGACACTAGCACAGATACGCAGTATTTT
-	TRBV6-1	TRBJ1-5	-	CASSEGFGNQPQHF	TGTGCCAGCAGTGAGGGATTTGGCAATCAGCCCCAGCATTTT
TRBD2	TRBV7-2	TRBJ2-5	-	CASSLPGLARETQYF	TGTGCCAGCAGCTTACCGGGACTAGCTAGGGAGACCCAGTACTTC
-	TRBV12-3/TRBV12-4	TRBJ1-2	few	CASKDLYGYTF	TGTGCCAGCAAGGACCTCTATGGCTACACCTTC
-	TRBV3-1	TRBJ2-7	-	CASRSPGDEQYF	TGTGCCAGCAGGTCACCCGGGGACGAGCAGTACTTC
-	TRBV21-1	TRBJ2-2	few	CASSKGRAPTGELFF	TGTGCCAGCAGCAAAGGAAGGGCCCCCACCGGGGAGCTGTTTTTT
TRBD1	TRBV12-3/TRBV12-4	TRBJ2-2	few	CASSHRTGNTGELFF	TGTGCCAGCAGCCACCGGACAGGGAACACCGGGGAGCTGTTTTTT
-	TRBV5-5	TRBJ1-4	few	CASSSGRSREEKLFF	TGTGCCAGCAGCTCTGGTCGGAGTAGGGAAGAAAAACTGTTTTTT
TRBD2	TRBV29-1	TRBJ2-3	few	CSAGASGSRTDTQYF	TGCAGCGCTGGGGCTAGCGGGAGTAGGACAGATACGCAGTATTTT
TRBD2	TRBV7-3	TRBJ2-2	few	CASSPGTSGRARSGELFF	TGTGCCAGCAGCCCAGGGACTAGCGGGAGGGCCCGAAGCGGGGAGCTGTTTTTT
-	TRBV12-3/TRBV12-4	TRBJ2-3	few	CASRRDLYTQYF	TGTGCCAGCAGGAGGGACCTGTATACGCAGTATTTT
-	TRBV10-3	TRBJ2-3	many	CAITDSRSTDTQYF	TGTGCCATTACCGACTCACGTAGTACAGATACGCAGTATTTT
-	TRBV7-2	TRBJ2-5	few	CASSSRRSQETQYF	TGTGCCAGCAGCTCCCGAAGAAGCCAAGAGACCCAGTACTTC
-	TRBV29-1	TRBJ1-1	few	CSVGKGSNTEAFF	TGCAGCGTTGGTAAGGGATCGAACACTGAAGCTTTCTTT
TRBD1	TRBV12-3/TRBV12-4	TRBJ1-5	few	CASSWGRGTANQPQHF	TGTGCCAGCAGTTGGGGTCGAGGGACAGCAAATCAGCCCCAGCATTTT
-	TRBV12-3/TRBV12-4	TRBJ1-3	-	CASGYRASGNTIYF	TGTGCCAGCGGTTACAGAGCCTCTGGAAACACCATATATTTT
-	TRBV20-1	TRBJ2-7	few	CSASLATANYEQYF	TGCAGTGCCTCTCTTGCGACAGCAAACTACGAGCAGTACTTC
TRBD1	TRBV29-1	TRBJ1-2	many	CSAGTGTNYGYTF	TGCAGCGCTGGGACAGGGACCAACTATGGCTACACCTTC
-	TRBV12-5	TRBJ2-2	few	CASAHRRGRATGELFF	TGTGCTAGTGCTCACAGACGGGGGCGGGCCACCGGGGAGCTGTTTTTT
-	TRBV28	TRBJ2-7	-	CASRTGTLTTYEQYF	TGTGCCAGCAGAACCGGGACACTGACGACCTACGAGCAGTACTTC
-	TRBV4-3	TRBJ1-2	few	CASSPRQATYGYTF	TGCGCCAGCAGCCCGCGACAGGCCACCTATGGCTACACCTTC
-	TRBV30	TRBJ1-6	many	CAWSKLRMEDSPLHF	TGTGCCTGGTCCAAACTCCGGATGGAGGATTCACCCCTCCACTTT
TRBD1	TRBV30	TRBJ2-1	-	CAWRHRGVYNEQFF	TGTGCCTGGCGGCACAGGGGTGTCTACAATGAGCAGTTCTTC
-	TRBV20-1	TRBJ1-5	-	CSAGTNSNQPQHF	TGCAGTGCTGGGACAAATAGCAATCAGCCCCAGCATTTT
TRBD2	TRBV9	TRBJ2-1	-	CASSVAQRGSGEQFF	TGTGCCAGCAGCGTAGCTCAGCGGGGGTCTGGTGAGCAGTTCTTC
TRBD1	TRBV5-1	TRBJ1-2	few	CASSLDGTGTYGYTF	TGCGCCAGCAGCTTGGATGGGACAGGGACCTATGGCTACACCTTC
-	TRBV28	TRBJ2-3	few	CASSYPGDWYTQYF	TGTGCCAGCAGTTACCCGGGAGATTGGTATACGCAGTATTTT